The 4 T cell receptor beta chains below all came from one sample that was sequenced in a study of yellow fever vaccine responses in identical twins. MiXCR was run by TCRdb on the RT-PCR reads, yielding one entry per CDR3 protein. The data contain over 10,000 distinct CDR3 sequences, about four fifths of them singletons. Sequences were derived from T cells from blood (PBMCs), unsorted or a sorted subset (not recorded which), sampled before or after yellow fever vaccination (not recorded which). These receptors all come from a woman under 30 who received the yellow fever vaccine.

The CDR3 protein is CASSPGSDQETQYF. CDR3 DNA sequence: TGTGCCAGCTCACCAGGGAGTGACCAAGAGACCCAGTACTTC. The rearrangement links TRBV18 to TRBJ2-5; a weak D match, TRBD2 (5 bases). This CDR3 contains 14 residues. Germline V lookup: CDR1 KGHSH, CDR2 LQKENI. V lost 2 bases to trimming and J lost 0 bases, with 7 bases between them.

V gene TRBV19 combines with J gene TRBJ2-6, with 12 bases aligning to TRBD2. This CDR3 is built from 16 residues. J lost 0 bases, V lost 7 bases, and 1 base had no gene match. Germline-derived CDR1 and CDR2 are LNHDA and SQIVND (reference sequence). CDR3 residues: CASTSGRDSGANVLTF. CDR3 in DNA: TGTGCCAGTACTAGCGGGAGGGACTCTGGGGCCAACGTCCTGACTTTC.

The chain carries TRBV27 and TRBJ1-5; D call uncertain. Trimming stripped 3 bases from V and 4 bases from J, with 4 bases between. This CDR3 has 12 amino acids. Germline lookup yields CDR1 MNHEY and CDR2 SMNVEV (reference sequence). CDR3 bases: TGTGCCAGCAGTTTTCTTAATCAGCCCCAGCATTTT. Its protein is CASSFLNQPQHF.

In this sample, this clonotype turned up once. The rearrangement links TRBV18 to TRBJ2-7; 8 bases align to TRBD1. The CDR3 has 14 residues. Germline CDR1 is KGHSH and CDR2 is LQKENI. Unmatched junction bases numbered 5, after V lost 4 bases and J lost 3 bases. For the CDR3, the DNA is TGTGCCAGCTCACTGGACACAGGGGGCTACGAGCAGTACTTC. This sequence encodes CASSLDTGGYEQYF.